This TCR beta chain was sequenced for a study of blood T cells in healthy people across ages. Each donor's blood draw was 7.5 to 10 milliliters of peripheral blood. Germline CDR1 is MNHEY and CDR2 is SVGAGI. V was trimmed by 6 bases and J by 0 bases, leaving 12 bases between them. This CDR3 comprises 14 residues. The authors ran a second PCR of roughly 6 to 11 cycles using a sample-barcoded 5' primer and a J-beta primer mix. TCRdb ran MiXCR on the 5' RACE reads and lists one entry per CDR3 protein. Here the sample spans roughly 2 million distinct CDR3 sequences, roughly 50% being singletons. The chain couples TRBV6-5 to TRBJ2-7; D is unclear. Sequenced sample: blood. The source of this sequence is a woman between 40 and 50 years old in good health. This CDR3 reads CASSPGSNSYEQYF. Here the CDR3 DNA reads TGTGCCAGCAGCCCAGGTTCTAACTCCTACGAGCAGTACTTC.